Listed here are 17 T cell receptor beta chains from one sample, sequenced in a study of T cell responses to AZD1222 COVID-19 vaccine. Generated by immunoSEQ multiplex PCR, the TCRdb table keeps only in-frame clones and is missing some. The sample carries some 140,000 clones, over 90% recorded once. The sequencing here drew on peripheral blood, taken on day 0 of AZD1222 vaccination. These receptors originate from an adult in good health.

The chain links TRBV4-2 to TRBJ1-3; D possibly corresponds to TRBD1 (5 bases). The CDR3 spans 17 residues. Germline V lookup: CDR1 LGHNA, CDR2 YNFKEQ. V was cut by 6 bases and J by 0 bases, with 18 bases left in between. The CDR3 sequence: CASSLRSSGLSGNTIYF. As DNA, the CDR3 is TGTGCCAGCAGTCTACGCTCATCAGGGCTCTCTGGAAACACCATATATTTT.

V gene TRBV9 combines with J gene TRBJ1-2, with D unclear. Germline V gene sequence: CDR1 SGDLS, CDR2 YYNGEE. The CDR3 is 13 residues long. Deletions cut 5 bases from V and 6 bases from J, with 14 bases between. CDR3 coding DNA: TGTGCCAGCAGTACGACCCGGGCGGATGGCTACACCTTC. Protein sequence: CASSTTRADGYTF.

The chain employs TRBV19 and TRBJ1-5, with unresolved D. Germline V gene sequence: CDR1 LNHDA, CDR2 SQIVND (reference sequence). CDR3 length: 16 amino acids. Trimming cost V 5 bases and J 5 bases, with 19 bases left between them. CDR3 sequence reads: CASSAPSSVTDQPQHF. The CDR3 nucleotides are TGTGCCAGTAGTGCACCAAGTAGTGTAACCGATCAGCCCCAGCATTTT.

The chain links TRBV19 to TRBJ1-4; no definite D call. This CDR3 has 17 amino acids. CDR1 is LNHDA and CDR2 is SQIVND in the germline V gene (reference sequence). V lost 5 bases, J lost 3 bases, and 19 bases lay in between. The CDR3 loop is CASSFWSGRPANEKLFF. Here the CDR3 DNA reads TGTGCCAGTAGTTTTTGGTCAGGACGACCGGCTAATGAAAAACTGTTTTTT.

V and J are TRBV7-3 and TRBJ1-5; TRBD1 is a possible D gene (6 bases). Germline values: CDR1 SGHTA, CDR2 FQGTGA. Trimming pared 3 bases from V and 5 bases from J, leaving 8 bases between. CDR3 length equals 13 residues. The DNA for the CDR3 is TGTGCCAGCAGCTTGGACAGATATCAGCCCCAGCATTTT. Translated: CASSLDRYQPQHF.

The rearrangement links TRBV25-1 to TRBJ1-1; the D gene is possibly TRBD1 (5 bases). Between the trimmed V and J ends, which lost 6 bases and 0 bases, there was a span of 17 bases. Germline V CDR1 and CDR2: MGHDK, SYGVNS. The CDR3 runs 16 residues. The CDR3 DNA sequence: TGTGCCAGCAGCTCTACTCTGGGACGTATGAACACTGAAGCTTTCTTT. This translates into CASSSTLGRMNTEAFF.

The V gene is TRBV28, the J gene TRBJ2-7; D may match TRBD1 or TRBD2 (5 bases each). The germline V gene has CDR1 MDHEN and CDR2 SYDVKM. The CDR3 is 16 amino acids. V was cut by 3 bases and J by 0 bases, with 15 bases left in between. CDR3 DNA: TGTGCCAGCAGTTTTGGTCGTTGGGGGTTCTCCTACGAGCAGTACTTC. Protein: CASSFGRWGFSYEQYF.

The rearrangement joins TRBV15 to TRBJ2-1; D is unresolved. The CDR3 contains 12 residues. The V end was cut by 1 base, the J end by 5 bases, with 3 bases between. In germline, CDR1 is LNHNV, CDR2 YYDKDF (reference sequence). Here the CDR3 DNA reads TGTGCCACCAGCAGAGCCGACAATGAGCAGTTCTTC. Translating it yields CATSRADNEQFF.

The chain links TRBV28 to TRBJ2-3, with D unclear. This CDR3 is built from 15 residues. V was clipped by 2 bases and J by 2 bases, with 11 bases between them. Germline CDR1 is MDHEN and CDR2 is SYDVKM. The CDR3 here is CASSLQVRVTDTQYF. The DNA of the CDR3 is TGTGCCAGCAGTTTACAGGTTCGGGTCACAGATACGCAGTATTTT. Based on the CDR3 plus reference TRBV28 and TRBJ2-3, the full variable domain is DVKVTQSSRYLVKRTGEKVFLECVQDMDHENMFWYRQDPGLGLRLIYFSYDVKMKEKGDIPEGYSVSREKKERFSLILESASTNQTSMYLCASSLQVRVTDTQYFGPGTRLTVL.

The genes are TRBV30 and TRBJ1-1; no clear D. V was pared by 4 bases and J by 1 base, with 7 bases between. The germline V gene encodes CDR1 GTSNPN and CDR2 SVGIG (reference sequence). This CDR3 is 12 amino acids long. CDR3 protein: CAWMYWNTEAFF. The CDR3 coding sequence is TGTGCCTGGATGTACTGGAACACTGAAGCTTTCTTT.

This chain's CDR3 is CASSVGGGNQPQHF. In DNA, the CDR3 is TGTGCCAGCAGCGTAGGCGGGGGTAATCAGCCCCAGCATTTT. The chain recombines TRBV9 with TRBJ1-5; D possibly corresponds to TRBD1 (5 bases). This CDR3 contains 14 residues. Trimming stripped 0 bases from V and 4 bases from J, with 8 bases between. Germline CDR1 reads SGDLS; CDR2 reads YYNGEE.

The rearrangement links TRBV18 to TRBJ2-7; 8 nucleotides agree with TRBD2. The germline V gene has CDR1 KGHSH and CDR2 LQKENI. There are 14 residues in the CDR3. V gave up 8 bases and J gave up 3 bases; unmatched junction bases: 9. The CDR3 DNA sequence: TGTGCCAGCCAAAACGGGACTAGTATCTACGAGCAGTACTTC. It encodes CASQNGTSIYEQYF.

The chain links TRBV10-3 to TRBJ2-2; 9 bases match TRBD1. The V and J ends lost 4 bases and 5 bases, in that order; junction bases with no gene match: 5. The CDR3 extends over 15 amino acids. Germline CDR1 and CDR2: ENHRY and SYGVKD. CDR3 loop: CAISGTGTGTGELFF. The CDR3 DNA reads TGTGCCATCAGTGGTACCGGGACAGGGACCGGGGAGCTGTTTTTT.

The chain is built from TRBV10-2 and TRBJ1-5, with D possibly matching TRBD1 (6 bases). CDR3 length: 13 residues. CDR1 is WSHSY, CDR2 SAAADI, per germline. Trimming pared 2 bases from V and 6 bases from J, leaving 8 bases between. The CDR3 is CASSETGPQPQHF. In DNA form, the CDR3 reads TGCGCCAGCAGTGAGACAGGGCCTCAGCCCCAGCATTTT.

V usage is TRBV7-6 and J usage is TRBJ2-2, with 8 bases lining up with TRBD2. Trimming at V came to 0 bases and at J to 6 bases, leaving 9 bases not matched to a gene. The CDR3 runs to 17 residues. Looked up from germline, CDR1 is SGHVS and CDR2 is FNYEAQ. The CDR3 DNA sequence: TGTGCCAGCAGCTTAGCGCTGCGCTCCGGGGGGGCCGGGGAGCTGTTTTTT. Protein: CASSLALRSGGAGELFF. The entire variable domain, with the rest obtained from reference TRBV7-6 and TRBJ2-2, is as follows: GAGVSQSPRYKVTKRGQDVALRCDPISGHVSLYWYRQALGQGPEFLTYFNYEAQQDKSGLPNDRFSAERPEGSISTLTIQRTEQRDSAMYRCASSLALRSGGAGELFFGEGSRLTVL.

This chain connects TRBV28 to TRBJ1-3; tentatively, D is TRBD1 (6 bases). The CDR3 loop spans 13 amino acids. The germline V gene encodes CDR1 MDHEN and CDR2 SYDVKM. The V gene lost 6 bases and the J gene lost 4 bases, with 10 bases spanning the gap. CDR3 nucleotides: TGTGCCAGCAGAGGGGGTGGCGGAAACACCATATATTTT. Its protein is CASRGGGGNTIYF.

This chain joins TRBV6-1 and TRBJ1-2; perhaps TRBD1 as D (6 bases). V dropped 2 bases and J dropped 4 bases, with 8 bases sitting between them. This CDR3 comprises 13 residues. Germline lookup yields CDR1 MNHNS and CDR2 SASEGT. The CDR3 coding sequence is TGTGCCAGCAGTGAAACAGGGCCCTATGGCTACACCTTC. Translating it yields CASSETGPYGYTF.